What follows are 20 T cell receptor beta chains derived from one specimen sequenced in a study of T-cell memory formation after mild COVID-19. Each CDR3 protein gets one entry after TCRdb re-called the 5' RACE reads with MiXCR. The sample has approximately 400,000 distinct CDR3 sequences, 20% to 25% seen once; the top ten hold roughly 8.9%. Sequenced material: PBMCs or a T cell subset sorted from them (not recorded which). All receptors come from an adult woman who had mild COVID-19 (a few samples of this study predate the infection). Cell type and time point are not known.

This clonotype was counted between two and nine times. The chain recombines TRBV12-3 or TRBV12-4 with TRBJ1-1, with TRBD1 as a possible D gene (6 bases). Trimming stripped 3 bases from V and 4 bases from J, with 9 bases between. This CDR3 spans 13 amino acids. CDR3: CASSFRQVTEAFF. In DNA form, the CDR3 reads TGTGCCAGCAGTTTTAGACAGGTCACTGAAGCTTTCTTT.

The chain combines TRBV4-2 with TRBJ1-5; D is unclear. This CDR3 region has 15 residues. The V end was cut by 3 bases, the J end by 0 bases, with 9 bases between. The germline V gene encodes CDR1 LGHNA and CDR2 YNFKEQ. The CDR3 is CASSQTYLSNQPQHF. The DNA of the CDR3 is TGTGCCAGCAGCCAGACATACCTTAGCAATCAGCCCCAGCATTTT.

The rearrangement links TRBV24-1 to TRBJ2-3, with TRBD1 matching over 9 bases. The CDR3 covers 15 residues. V lost 8 bases to trimming and J lost 4 bases; unmatched junction nucleotides: 9. The germline V gene encodes CDR1 KGHDR and CDR2 SFDVKD. The CDR3 loop is CATTTGTGRSDTQYF. CDR3 coding DNA: TGTGCCACCACAACCGGGACAGGGAGGTCAGATACGCAGTATTTT.

This clonotype showed up just a few times. The rearrangement links TRBV12-3 or TRBV12-4 to TRBJ1-1; no firm D call. The V gene lost 0 bases and the J gene lost 6 bases, with 8 bases spanning the gap. CDR3 length equals 13 residues. The CDR3 loop is CASSLAGIAEAFF. CDR3 DNA sequence: TGTGCCAGCAGTTTAGCAGGGATCGCTGAAGCTTTCTTT.

This clonotype was seen ten or more times. The V gene is TRBV14, the J gene TRBJ2-1, with a possible D match to TRBD2 (5 bases). CDR1 and CDR2 from the germline V gene are SGHDN and FVKESK. The CDR3 length is 15 residues. With 2 bases removed from V and 3 bases from J, the gap between germline ends came to 11 bases. The CDR3 spells CASSQRGSSYNEQFF. DNA for the CDR3: TGTGCCAGCAGCCAACGAGGGTCCAGCTACAATGAGCAGTTCTTC.

V is TRBV13 and J is TRBJ2-1; D unclear. Germline V gives CDR1 PRHDT, CDR2 FYEKMQ (reference sequence). V lost 4 bases, J lost 9 bases, and 13 bases lay in between. This CDR3 comprises 13 residues. The CDR3 is CASSSKPTAEQFF. The CDR3 DNA is TGTGCCAGCAGCTCCAAGCCCACAGCTGAGCAGTTCTTC.

This clonotype was detected a few times. This chain connects TRBV4-1 to TRBJ2-3, with 8 bases aligning to TRBD1. Germline values: CDR1 MGHRA, CDR2 YSYEKL. J lost 2 bases, V lost 1 base, and 11 bases had no gene match. This CDR3 region has 18 residues. CDR3: CASSQVVVGTGVTDTQYF. In DNA form, the CDR3 reads TGCGCCAGCAGCCAAGTCGTCGTTGGGACAGGAGTCACAGATACGCAGTATTTT.

This sequence joins TRBV24-1 and TRBJ2-2; possibly TRBD2 for D (5 bases). Trimming stripped 8 bases from V and 7 bases from J, with 13 bases between. Germline-derived CDR1 and CDR2 are KGHDR and SFDVKD. The CDR3 is 13 residues long. The CDR3 DNA follows: TGTGCCACCATGGAGGAATGGGGCGGGGAGCTGTTTTTT. Translating it yields CATMEEWGGELFF.

V usage is TRBV7-3 and J usage is TRBJ2-3; possible D gene TRBD2, 6 bases. Trimming removed 4 bases from V and 2 bases from J, with 13 bases in between. In germline, CDR1 is SGHTA, CDR2 FQGTGA. This CDR3 has 15 amino acids. The chain's CDR3 is CASSSTGVPTDTQYF. CDR3 nucleotides: TGTGCCAGCAGCTCGACGGGGGTCCCCACAGATACGCAGTATTTT. Drawing the rest from reference TRBV7-3 and TRBJ2-3, the complete variable domain is GAGVSQTPSNKVTEKGKYVELRCDPISGHTALYWYRQSLGQGPEFLIYFQGTGAADDSGLPNDRFFAVRPEGSVSTLKIQRTERGDSAVYLCASSSTGVPTDTQYFGPGTRLTVL.

The rearrangement joins TRBV9 to TRBJ1-1, with no clear D. The CDR3 covers 15 residues. The V gene's germline CDR1 is SGDLS and CDR2 YYNGEE. The germline V and J ends were trimmed by 0 bases and 1 base, with 10 bases remaining between them. CDR3 sequence reads: CASSVDHRENTEAFF. The DNA for the CDR3 is TGTGCCAGCAGCGTAGATCACAGAGAGAACACTGAAGCTTTCTTT.

The chain employs TRBV27 and TRBJ2-7; D might be TRBD2 (5 bases). The CDR3 has 14 amino acids. Germline-derived CDR1 and CDR2 are MNHEY and SMNVEV (reference sequence). Trimming cost V 4 bases and J 4 bases, with 14 bases left between them. As DNA, the CDR3 is TGTGCCAGCAGTTCCGGACTCACCCGGTACGAGCAGTACTTC. Its translation is CASSSGLTRYEQYF.

V is TRBV12-3 or TRBV12-4 and J is TRBJ2-3; 9 bases map to TRBD2. After removal of 2 bases from V and 2 bases from J, the junction contained 5 bases not matched to a gene. The CDR3 covers 16 residues. This CDR3 reads CASSLSGGGATDTQYF. The CDR3 DNA is TGTGCCAGCAGTTTAAGTGGCGGGGGGGCCACAGATACGCAGTATTTT.

The V and J genes are TRBV12-3 or TRBV12-4 and TRBJ2-7; 10 bases line up with TRBD2. CDR3 length: 16 amino acids. Trimming cost V 6 bases and J 5 bases; bases outside gene matches: 13. DNA of the CDR3: TGTGCCAGCAGCTATGGACTAGCGGTAGGTTCGGACGAGCAGTACTTC. Its protein product is CASSYGLAVGSDEQYF.

In its sample, this clonotype was seen a few times. J is TRBJ2-1 and V is TRBV15; 11 positions match TRBD2. After removal of 3 bases from V and 6 bases from J, the junction contained 7 bases not matched to a gene. Germline values: CDR1 LNHNV, CDR2 YYDKDF (reference sequence). The CDR3 spans 16 residues. In DNA form, the CDR3 reads TGTGCCACCAGCAGGTTAGCGGGAGGGTATCGCAATGAGCAGTTCTTC. Its translation: CATSRLAGGYRNEQFF.

The chain links TRBV6-5 to TRBJ1-6, with 7 bases identical to TRBD1. The CDR3 is 17 amino acids. Germline CDR1 reads MNHEY; CDR2 reads SVGAGI. With 0 bases clipped from V and 7 bases from J, the junction kept 9 bases outside the gene matches. The CDR3 loop reads CASSYSRSAGGNSPLHF. The CDR3 DNA sequence: TGTGCCAGCAGTTACTCGAGGAGTGCAGGGGGGAATTCACCCCTCCACTTT.

V usage is TRBV12-3 or TRBV12-4 and J usage is TRBJ2-1; D may be TRBD2 (5 bases). Trimming pared 1 base from V and 1 base from J, leaving 11 bases between. There are 16 residues in the CDR3. The CDR3 here is CASSLGGRGSYNEQFF. DNA for the CDR3: TGTGCCAGCAGTTTAGGAGGTCGCGGGTCCTACAATGAGCAGTTCTTC.

This clonotype was picked up many times. The rearrangement uses TRBV14 and TRBJ1-1; 8 positions match TRBD1. Per germline, CDR1 SGHDN and CDR2 FVKESK. The CDR3 has 12 residues. This CDR3 reads CATGVSFTEAFF. CDR3 sequence (DNA): TGTGCGACAGGGGTGAGTTTCACTGAAGCTTTCTTT.

The chain couples TRBV4-3 to TRBJ1-4, with 9 bases matching TRBD1. This CDR3 is 15 amino acids long. The germline V gene has CDR1 LGHNA and CDR2 YSLEER. J was trimmed by 13 bases and V by 1 base; bases with no gene match: 10. The DNA for the CDR3 is TGCGCCAGCAGCCAAGCAGGACAGGGGATTCGGGGACTGTTTTTT. Amino acids: CASSQAGQGIRGLFF.

The rearrangement joins TRBV5-5 to TRBJ2-7, with 10 bases matching TRBD1. The CDR3 is 15 amino acids. V was pared by 0 bases and J by 6 bases, with 6 bases of the junction left unmatched. Germline lookup yields CDR1 SGHKS and CDR2 YYEKEE (reference sequence). For the CDR3, the DNA is TGTGCCAGCAGCTTGGTCGGGACAGGGGCGATCGAGCAGTACTTC. Its protein is CASSLVGTGAIEQYF.

This clonotype was picked up a small number of times. The chain carries TRBV7-6 and TRBJ2-3, with a weak D call TRBD2 (6 bases). The V and J ends lost 3 bases and 6 bases respectively, with 10 bases between them. Germline assignment: CDR1 SGHVS and CDR2 FNYEAQ. This CDR3 is built from 13 residues. CDR3 nucleotide sequence: TGTGCCAGCAGCTTTCGACTAGGCGATACGCAGTATTTT. This gives the protein CASSFRLGDTQYF.